This T cell receptor (beta chain) is drawn from a study of response to subunit inactivated influenza vaccine. TCRdb re-called the RT-PCR reads with MiXCR, one entry per CDR3 protein. The table includes 450,000 to 600,000 distinct CDR3 sequences, 7.6% detected once. This clonotype was counted between two and nine times. Its specificity is not known. Study-wide findings and caveats: It was suggested by the authors that few new T cells are recruited by each seasonal influenza vaccination.

The CDR3 extends over 12 amino acids. V was pared by 4 bases and J by 6 bases, with 9 bases between. The sample in question was PBMCs from blood, obtained roughly 24 months after vaccination. The receptor's source is a man aged 45-69 years who received an inactivated influenza vaccine. The rearrangement uses TRBV12-3 or TRBV12-4 and TRBJ1-2, with D possibly being TRBD1 (5 bases). The CDR3 is CASSYGGNGYTF. The DNA of the CDR3 is TGTGCCAGCAGTTACGGGGGAAATGGCTACACCTTC.